This TCR beta chain derives from a study of T cell responses to AZD1222 COVID-19 vaccine. Whole-study findings and limits: Seropositivity was recorded at baseline in only five to seven AZD1222 recipients.

This table comes from immunoSEQ multiplex PCR, and its TCRdb copy is limited to in-frame clones, with some not included. The sample lists some 160,000 clones, around 94% occurring once. Worth noting for this clone: What it recognizes is unknown.

The receptor comes from an adult in good health. This sample comprised peripheral blood, obtained on day 0 of AZD1222 vaccination.

In nucleotides, the CDR3 is TGTGCCAGCAGGGTCTCCTACGAGCAGTACTTC. As protein: CASRVSYEQYF. V and J are TRBV28 and TRBJ2-7; D not certain. Germline-derived CDR1 and CDR2 are MDHEN and SYDVKM. Trimming pared 6 bases from V and 0 bases from J, leaving 3 bases between. This CDR3 region has 11 residues. Combining the CDR3 with reference TRBV28 and TRBJ2-7 gives the whole variable domain DVKVTQSSRYLVKRTGEKVFLECVQDMDHENMFWYRQDPGLGLRLIYFSYDVKMKEKGDIPEGYSVSREKKERFSLILESASTNQTSMYLCASRVSYEQYFGPGTRLTVT.